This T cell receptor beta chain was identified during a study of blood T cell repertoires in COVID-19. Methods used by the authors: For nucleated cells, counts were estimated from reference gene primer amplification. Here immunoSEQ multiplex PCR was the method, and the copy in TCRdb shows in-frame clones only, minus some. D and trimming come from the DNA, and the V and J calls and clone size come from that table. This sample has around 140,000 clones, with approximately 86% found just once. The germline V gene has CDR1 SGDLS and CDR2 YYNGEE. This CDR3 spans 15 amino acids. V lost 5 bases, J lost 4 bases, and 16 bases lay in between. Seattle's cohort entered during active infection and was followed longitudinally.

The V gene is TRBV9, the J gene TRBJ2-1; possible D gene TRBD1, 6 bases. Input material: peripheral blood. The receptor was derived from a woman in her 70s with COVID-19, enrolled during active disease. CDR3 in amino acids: CASSGGSRGYNEQFF. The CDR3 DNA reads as TGTGCCAGCAGTGGGGGAAGCAGGGGATACAATGAGCAGTTCTTC. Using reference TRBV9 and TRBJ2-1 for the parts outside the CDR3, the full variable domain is DSGVTQTPKHLITATGQRVTLRCSPRSGDLSVYWYQQSLDQGLQFLIQYYNGEERAKGNILERFSAQQFPDLHSELNLSSLELGDSALYFCASSGGSRGYNEQFFGPGTRLTVL.